These 30 T cell receptor beta chains came from one sample sequenced in a study of OX40 agonist ivuxolimab in advanced cancers. Sequencing was performed with immunoSEQ multiplex PCR; in TCRdb, only in-frame clones are kept and a portion is missing. This sample has more than 40,000 clones; approximately 87% occur once, and the top ten carry approximately 10%. The source material was CD4+ or CD8+ T cells sorted from blood, sampled in a trial of the OX40 agonist ivuxolimab. Receptor source: an adult with an advanced solid tumor such as melanoma, head and neck, liver or kidney cancer.

This chain uses TRBV5-5 with TRBJ1-5, with D perhaps matching TRBD1 (6 bases). Trimming took off 4 bases at V and 0 bases at J, with 14 bases between the two ends. Germline values: CDR1 SGHKS, CDR2 YYEKEE (reference sequence). The CDR3 spans 16 residues. CDR3 DNA sequence: TGTGCCAGCAGCCGAGCGACAGGCCTTAGCAATCAGCCCCAGCATTTT. Encoded protein: CASSRATGLSNQPQHF.

The V call is TRBV5-6, the J call TRBJ2-7, with 8 bases identical to TRBD2. This CDR3 region has 14 residues. CDR1 is SGHDT, CDR2 YYEEEE, per germline. V was clipped by 0 bases and J by 12 bases; unmatched bases: 11. CDR3 amino acids: CASSLGLPAGELYF. The CDR3 bases are TGTGCCAGCAGCTTGGGTTTGCCAGCGGGAGAGTTGTACTTC.

CDR3 bases: TGCAGCGTTGAGGGAAACAGCTATGGCTACACCTTC. It translates to CSVEGNSYGYTF. This rearrangement joins TRBV29-1 to TRBJ1-2, with no clear D. The V end was cut by 3 bases, the J end by 4 bases, with 9 bases between. Germline V gene data show CDR1 as SQVTM and CDR2 as ANQGSEA. The length of the CDR3 is 12 residues.

This chain links TRBV6-5 with TRBJ2-2; D possibly uses TRBD1 or TRBD2 (7 bases each). The V end lost 2 bases, the J end lost 4 bases, and 11 bases lay between the germline ends. The CDR3 runs to 15 residues. Looked up from germline, CDR1 is MNHEY and CDR2 is SVGAGI. The CDR3 spells CASSYQGGSTGELFF. DNA for the CDR3: TGTGCCAGCAGTTACCAGGGGGGGAGCACCGGGGAGCTGTTTTTT.

This clone has a single count. V usage is TRBV15 and J usage is TRBJ1-1, with TRBD1 matching over 7 bases. The CDR3 loop spans 16 amino acids. The germline CDR1 and CDR2 sequences are LNHNV and YYDKDF (reference sequence). V lost 1 base to trimming and J lost 0 bases; unmatched junction nucleotides: 5. Here the CDR3 DNA reads TGTGCCACCAGCAGAGGCCGTACAGGGGTGAACACTGAAGCTTTCTTT. This codes for CATSRGRTGVNTEAFF.

The chain uses TRBV29-1 and TRBJ2-7; 9 bases align to TRBD1. The CDR3 spans 16 residues. The germline V gene encodes CDR1 SQVTM and CDR2 ANQGSEA. V shed 4 bases and J 4 bases; nucleotides not matched to a gene: 14. The chain's CDR3 is CSVVTADGQGIYEQYF. CDR3 coding DNA: TGCAGCGTTGTAACCGCTGATGGACAGGGGATTTACGAGCAGTACTTC.

In regard to this clone: Germline is not matched at one junction end, which may reflect a read error. The rearrangement links TRBV29-1 to TRBJ2-2; D call uncertain. CDR3 size: 16 residues. Germline values: CDR1 SQVTM, CDR2 ANQGSEA. The CDR3 coding sequence is TGCAGCGTTGAGGTCCCCCTAACGATTAACACCAGGGAGCTGTTTTTT. Residues: CSVEVPLTINTRELFF.

This chain connects TRBV7-8 to TRBJ1-2; no clear D. There are 14 residues in the CDR3. Germline assignment: CDR1 SGHVS and CDR2 FQNEAQ. Trimming removed 1 base at V and 2 bases at J, with 8 bases between. CDR3 bases: TGTGCCAGCAGCTTAGTCCTGACAAACTATGGCTACACCTTC. Protein sequence: CASSLVLTNYGYTF.

The chain couples TRBV11-2 to TRBJ1-5; TRBD1 matches 7 bases. Germline loops: CDR1 SGHAT, CDR2 FQNNGV. Unmatched junction bases numbered 8, after V lost 5 bases and J lost 7 bases. CDR3 length: 14 amino acids. The CDR3 bases are TGTGCCAGCAGCCCGACAGGGAACCGCCAGCCCCAGCATTTT. Its translation: CASSPTGNRQPQHF.

CDR3 bases: TGTGCCTGGAGTTCGACAGGGGGAGATCAGCCCCAGCATTTT. It codes for CAWSSTGGDQPQHF. The genes are TRBV30 and TRBJ1-5, with 9 nucleotides matching TRBD1. The CDR3 has 14 residues. The germline V gene encodes CDR1 GTSNPN and CDR2 SVGIG (reference sequence). J was trimmed by 5 bases and V by 2 bases; bases with no gene match: 4.

V gene TRBV2 combines with J gene TRBJ2-5; D uncertain. The V and J ends lost 10 bases and 13 bases respectively, with 25 bases between them. The CDR3 contains 13 residues. The germline V gene encodes CDR1 SNHLY and CDR2 FYNNEI. This CDR3 reads CANSPGLWYERYF. The CDR3 DNA is TGTGCCAACAGCCCCGGGCTCTGGTACGAGCGGTACTTC.

The J gene is TRBJ2-7, the V gene TRBV11-2; 8 nucleotides line up with TRBD1. V was clipped by 1 base and J by 5 bases; unmatched bases: 4. Germline V gene lookup returns CDR1 SGHAT and CDR2 FQNNGV. This CDR3 contains 14 residues. In DNA, the CDR3 is TGTGCCAGCAGCTTAGTAGGACAGGGAAACGAGCAGTACTTC. Its translation: CASSLVGQGNEQYF.

This clone was seen only a few times. The chain employs TRBV7-6 and TRBJ1-1; tentative D call: TRBD1 (6 bases). Trimming left V 3 bases short and J 3 bases short, with 14 bases between. The CDR3 has 15 residues. Per the germline V gene, CDR1 is SGHVS and CDR2 is FNYEAQ. The CDR3 DNA reads as TGTGCCAGCAGCTTTCAGGGGAGTGGTGACACTGAAGCTTTCTTT. Translating gives CASSFQGSGDTEAFF.

The rearrangement joins TRBV4-3 to TRBJ1-1, with 9 bases lining up with TRBD1. V was pared by 1 base and J by 11 bases, with 11 bases of the junction left unmatched. The CDR3 runs to 15 residues. Germline V lookup: CDR1 LGHNA, CDR2 YSLEER. CDR3 sequence (DNA): TGCGCCAGCAGCCAAGCAAGGACAGGGGCATGGGGGGCTTTCTTT. It yields the protein CASSQARTGAWGAFF.

This sequence joins TRBV9 and TRBJ2-5; D ambiguous. The CDR3 sequence is 14 residues long. Germline V lookup: CDR1 SGDLS, CDR2 YYNGEE. V lost 0 bases and J lost 5, with 11 bases in between. This chain's CDR3 is CASSVEDRPETQYF. CDR3 DNA: TGTGCCAGCAGCGTAGAGGACCGCCCGGAGACCCAGTACTTC.

V and J are TRBV5-1 and TRBJ2-1; 7 bases agree with TRBD1. The CDR3 is made up of 17 amino acids. V was clipped by 4 bases and J by 0 bases; unmatched bases: 10. Germline CDR1 and CDR2: SGHRS and YFSETQ. CDR3 region: CASSERPGQSSYNEQFF. The CDR3 nucleotides are TGCGCCAGCAGCGAAAGACCGGGACAGAGCTCCTACAATGAGCAGTTCTTC.

The J gene is TRBJ2-7, the V gene TRBV9; 16 bases align to TRBD2. In germline, CDR1 is SGDLS, CDR2 YYNGEE. CDR3 length equals 15 residues. V shed 4 bases and J 8 bases; nucleotides not matched to a gene: 6. CDR3 DNA sequence: TGTGCCAGCAGCCCCGGGACTAGCGGGGGGGCCAAGCAGTACTTC. As protein: CASSPGTSGGAKQYF.

This chain uses TRBV11-3 with TRBJ1-2, with TRBD1 identical over 10 bases. CDR3 length: 15 amino acids. V was clipped by 5 bases and J by 2 bases; unmatched bases: 5. Germline lookup yields CDR1 SGHNT and CDR2 YENEEA. The CDR3 here is CASSIGTGDNYGYTF. The CDR3 nucleotides are TGTGCCAGCAGCATCGGGACAGGGGACAACTATGGCTACACCTTC.

The gene calls are TRBV9 and TRBJ1-1; D is ambiguous. The CDR3 loop spans 12 amino acids. Germline V CDR1 and CDR2: SGDLS, YYNGEE. V shed 2 bases and J shed 5 bases, with 7 bases lying between them. The CDR3 region has the DNA TGTGCCAGCAGCGTGCAGAGGACTGAAGCTTTCTTT. Encoded protein: CASSVQRTEAFF.

The rearrangement links TRBV7-9 to TRBJ2-1; 8 bases are shared with TRBD1. This CDR3 has 15 amino acids. V lost 5 bases, J lost 5 bases, and 8 bases stayed unmatched. Germline V gives CDR1 SEHNR, CDR2 FQNEAQ (reference sequence). Written as DNA, the CDR3 is TGTGCCAGCAGCCTACCGGGACAGGTTAACAATGAGCAGTTCTTC. Amino acids: CASSLPGQVNNEQFF.

This clone was seen only once. The J gene is TRBJ2-1, the V gene TRBV7-9; D possibly corresponds to TRBD2 (6 bases). Trimming stripped 8 bases from V and 9 bases from J, with 23 bases between. CDR3 length: 15 amino acids. Looked up from germline, CDR1 is SEHNR and CDR2 is FQNEAQ (reference sequence). For the CDR3, the DNA is TGTGCCAGCGCCGCGCTGTCGGGAGATTTAAGTGAGCAGTTCTTC. Protein: CASAALSGDLSEQFF.

The genes are TRBV6-1 and TRBJ2-7; perhaps TRBD2 as D (7 bases). Germline V lookup: CDR1 MNHNS, CDR2 SASEGT. V lost 6 bases and J lost 0, with 12 bases in between. CDR3 length: 14 residues. CDR3 sequence reads: CASSGGPSSYEQYF. The DNA of the CDR3 is TGTGCCAGCAGCGGGGGGCCTTCCTCCTACGAGCAGTACTTC.

The V call is TRBV25-1, the J call TRBJ1-1, with D possibly being TRBD1 (5 bases). CDR3 size: 11 residues. Trimming took 8 bases from V and 4 from J, leaving 8 bases between them. The V gene's germline CDR1 is MGHDK and CDR2 SYGVNS. The CDR3: CASLGGTEAFF. The CDR3 DNA reads as TGTGCCAGCCTTGGGGGCACTGAAGCTTTCTTT.

A single count supports this clone. The CDR3 sequence is CASSEYRPGGAPEAFF. DNA for the CDR3: TGTGCCAGCAGTGAATATAGACCCGGGGGGGCCCCTGAAGCTTTCTTT. V gene TRBV25-1 combines with J gene TRBJ1-1; weak D call: TRBD1 (6 bases). Germline assignment: CDR1 MGHDK and CDR2 SYGVNS. There are 16 residues in the CDR3. V was trimmed by 0 bases and J by 6 bases, leaving 17 bases between them.

This clone came up once. The rearrangement links TRBV5-1 to TRBJ1-6, with D hard to call. Germline assignment: CDR1 SGHRS and CDR2 YFSETQ. This CDR3 has 13 amino acids. The ends were cut back, 4 bases at V and 17 bases at J, with 19 bases in the middle. CDR3: CASSPEARDDIHF. The CDR3 DNA follows: TGCGCCAGCAGCCCAGAGGCCCGGGATGATATCCACTTT.

This clone was picked up one time. The chain uses TRBV9 and TRBJ1-2; D gene unclear. There are 16 residues in the CDR3. CDR1 and CDR2 from the germline V gene are SGDLS and YYNGEE. Trimming took 4 bases from V and 0 from J, leaving 16 bases between them. CDR3 loop: CASSYPIKNPNYGYTF. CDR3 sequence (DNA): TGTGCCAGCAGCTACCCAATCAAGAATCCTAACTATGGCTACACCTTC. The whole variable domain, filled in from reference TRBV9 and TRBJ1-2, reads DSGVTQTPKHLITATGQRVTLRCSPRSGDLSVYWYQQSLDQGLQFLIQYYNGEERAKGNILERFSAQQFPDLHSELNLSSLELGDSALYFCASSYPIKNPNYGYTFGSGTRLTVV.

J is TRBJ2-7 and V is TRBV6-5, with TRBD2 matching 8 bases. Germline CDR1 is MNHEY and CDR2 is SVGAGI. The CDR3 sequence is 14 residues long. Germline trimming cut 6 bases from V and 3 bases from J; bases unmatched to any gene: 7. For the CDR3, the DNA is TGTGCCAGCAGCCCCAGCGGGGGCGGCTACGAGCAGTACTTC. Protein sequence: CASSPSGGGYEQYF.

The CDR3 DNA sequence: TGTGCCAGCAGCAAACAGATTAATGAAAAACTGTTTTTT. Translating it yields CASSKQINEKLFF. The chain combines TRBV21-1 with TRBJ1-4; TRBD1, the table's D call, was not compared with the DNA. TRBV21-1 is tagged as a pseudogene. The CDR3 extends over 13 amino acids.

The genes are TRBV11-3 and TRBJ2-7, with 7 bases fitting TRBD2. Looked up from germline, CDR1 is SGHNT and CDR2 is YENEEA. This CDR3 comprises 13 residues. Trimming took 8 bases from V and 6 from J; bases not matched to a gene: 10. CDR3 nucleotides: TGTGCCAGCTCAGGGAGGGAAGGGAGCGAGCAGTACTTC. It specifies CASSGREGSEQYF.

In this sample, this clone turned up once. The J gene is TRBJ1-1, the V gene TRBV29-1; a weak D match, TRBD1 (5 bases). The CDR3 runs 13 residues. From germline, CDR1 is SQVTM and CDR2 ANQGSEA. The V gene lost 7 bases and the J gene lost 0 bases, with 12 bases spanning the gap. The CDR3 loop reads CSGVEGLNTEAFF. The DNA for the CDR3 is TGCAGCGGGGTGGAGGGGTTGAACACTGAAGCTTTCTTT.